Described below is a single T cell receptor beta chain sequence and its context. At one boundary the junction diverges from the germline segment, which might be a read error. This CDR3 has 15 residues. Looked up from germline, CDR1 is KGHDR and CDR2 is SFDVKD. With 32 V and 13 J primers, multiplex PCR amplified the TCR beta CDR3. In TCRdb, the multiplex PCR reads were re-called with MiXCR into one record per CDR3 protein. This sample yields about 20,000 distinct CDR3 sequences, of which 28% are seen a single time; around 4.1% belongs to the top ten. The sample belongs to a study of immune heterogeneity within non-small cell lung tumors. For each sample, template was approximately 0.55 ug of bulk tumor genomic DNA. Collection of several biopsies per primary tumor, spaced far apart, took place during surgery. Patients with untreated, newly diagnosed non-small cell lung cancer underwent curative surgery.

The chain recombines TRBV24-1 with TRBJ2-2; a weak D match, TRBD2 (6 bases). Input material: lung tumor tissue. The source of this sequence is a man in his forties or fifties with non-small cell lung cancer. The CDR3 DNA reads as TGTGCCACCAGGGCGGGACGCTCGAACGCCGGGGAGCTGTTTTTT. Encoded protein: CATRAGRSNAGELFF.